Presented here are 15 T cell receptor beta chains from one specimen sequenced in a study of early stage breast cancer tumors. Libraries were prepared by immunoSEQ multiplex PCR; TCRdb keeps only in-frame clonotypes and omits some of them. The table records more than 13,000 clones, around three quarters of them present only once. Material: normal breast tissue next to the tumor. The receptors stem from a person aged 45-60 years with breast cancer.

This clone appeared a few times. V is TRBV4-3 and J is TRBJ2-7; 9 bases agree with TRBD2. V was clipped by 4 bases and J by 3 bases; unmatched bases: 7. Germline V CDR1 and CDR2: LGHNA, YSLEER. This CDR3 has 15 residues. CDR3 sequence (DNA): TGCGCCAGCAGCCCCACTAGCGGGCCCCGCTACGAGCAGTACTTC. This sequence encodes CASSPTSGPRYEQYF.

V gene TRBV18 combines with J gene TRBJ1-2; D gene uncertain. With 1 base removed from V and 0 bases from J, the gap between germline ends came to 12 bases. The CDR3 extends over 16 amino acids. Germline V gives CDR1 KGHSH, CDR2 LQKENI. The CDR3 loop is CASSPLDGIPNYGYTF. CDR3 nucleotides: TGTGCCAGCTCACCACTGGACGGGATCCCTAACTATGGCTACACCTTC.

The V and J genes are TRBV11-2 and TRBJ2-3; no clear D gene. CDR3 length equals 15 residues. CDR1 and CDR2 (germline): SGHAT, FQNNGV. Trimming stripped 4 bases from V and 3 bases from J, with 14 bases between. DNA of the CDR3: TGTGCCAGCAGCTCCTGGACCTTCTCGACAGATACGCAGTATTTT. As protein: CASSSWTFSTDTQYF.

The chain combines TRBV5-4 with TRBJ2-5; 9 nucleotides line up with TRBD1. The CDR3 has 16 amino acids. Per germline, CDR1 SGHNT and CDR2 YYREEE (reference sequence). After removal of 3 bases from V and 4 bases from J, the junction contained 10 bases not matched to a gene. The CDR3 sequence is CASSWGGQGNPETQYF. The CDR3 DNA reads as TGTGCCAGCAGCTGGGGTGGACAGGGGAATCCAGAGACCCAGTACTTC.

DNA of the CDR3: TGTGCCAGCAGGCTGGACAGGGCGGGGAATTCACCCCTCCACTTT. Its protein product is CASRLDRAGNSPLHF. V gene TRBV6-5 combines with J gene TRBJ1-6; 8 bases line up with TRBD1. This CDR3 has 15 amino acids. Germline loops: CDR1 MNHEY, CDR2 SVGAGI. The V and J ends lost 6 bases and 7 bases, in that order; junction bases with no gene match: 8.

The chain's CDR3 is CASSTLFTGPIGTEAFF. The CDR3 coding sequence is TGTGCCAGCAGCACCCTTTTTACAGGTCCTATTGGAACTGAAGCTTTCTTT. The rearrangement joins TRBV28 to TRBJ1-1; TRBD1 might be the D (5 bases). The V end lost 6 bases, the J end lost 5 bases, and 25 bases lay between the germline ends. The germline V gene encodes CDR1 MDHEN and CDR2 SYDVKM. The CDR3 spans 17 residues.

CDR3 loop: CASSRGAGELFF. CDR3 nucleotides: TGCGCCAGCAGTCGGGGGGCCGGGGAGCTGTTTTTT. This chain joins TRBV23-1 and TRBJ2-2, with TRBD2 as a possible D gene (6 bases). TRBV23-1 is recorded as an ORF, its role being uncertain. Trimming shortened V by 4 bases and J by 6 bases, and 6 bases separated the two germline ends. The CDR3 spans 12 residues.

J is TRBJ2-5 and V is TRBV11-3; a possible D gene is TRBD2 (6 bases). Trimming took off 1 base at V and 4 bases at J, with 13 bases between the two ends. CDR1 is SGHNT and CDR2 is YENEEA in the germline V gene. The CDR3 runs 15 residues. CDR3 region: CASSLGARDGETQYF. As DNA, the CDR3 is TGTGCCAGCAGCTTAGGGGCGCGGGATGGAGAGACCCAGTACTTC.

The V gene is TRBV11-2, the J gene TRBJ2-3; 8 bases are shared with TRBD2. Per germline, CDR1 SGHAT and CDR2 FQNNGV. V shed 4 bases, J shed 0 bases, and the junction held 6 bases outside the gene matches. The CDR3 has 16 residues. The CDR3 nucleotides are TGTGCCAGCAGCTGGCCTAGCGGGCTTAGCACAGATACGCAGTATTTT. This encodes CASSWPSGLSTDTQYF.

The chain combines TRBV18 with TRBJ1-1; no firm D call. Trimming shortened V by 0 bases and J by 5 bases, and 7 bases separated the two germline ends. The CDR3 is 13 amino acids. From germline, CDR1 is KGHSH and CDR2 LQKENI. CDR3 DNA sequence: TGTGCCAGCTCACCACCAGTGGTGACTGAAGCTTTCTTT. This sequence encodes CASSPPVVTEAFF.

V and J are TRBV20-1 and TRBJ1-4; D is undetermined. Trimming removed 1 base from V and 8 bases from J, with 5 bases in between. The germline V gene encodes CDR1 DFQATT and CDR2 SNEGSKA (reference sequence). The CDR3 is 11 residues long. This CDR3 is CSARVEEKLFF. The CDR3, as DNA: TGCAGTGCTAGAGTGGAAGAAAAACTGTTTTTT.

This clone appeared a few times. The chain has TRBV11-2 and TRBJ2-7; D perhaps matches TRBD2 (6 bases). Deletions cut 2 bases from V and 7 bases from J, with 18 bases between. This CDR3 is 15 amino acids long. Germline CDR1 and CDR2: SGHAT and FQNNGV. CDR3 DNA: TGTGCCAGCAGCTTAACCCCGCTAGCGTCGGGAGAGCAGTACTTC. It encodes CASSLTPLASGEQYF.

This clone was detected only once. The V call is TRBV4-1, the J call TRBJ2-2; D not certain. Germline loops: CDR1 MGHRA, CDR2 YSYEKL. There are 16 residues in the CDR3. Deletions cut 0 bases from V and 5 bases from J, with 13 bases between. CDR3 in DNA: TGCGCCAGCAGCCAAGATGAGCGCCCCTGGACCGGGGAGCTGTTTTTT. Encoded protein: CASSQDERPWTGELFF.

The chain recombines TRBV6-5 with TRBJ2-7, with TRBD1 matching 9 bases. V shed 8 bases, J shed 5 bases, and the junction held 13 bases outside the gene matches. The CDR3 covers 15 residues. Per the germline V gene, CDR1 is MNHEY and CDR2 is SVGAGI. CDR3 bases: TGTGCCAGCCGTCCGGGACAGGGATTCCTGGACGAGCAGTACTTC. It codes for CASRPGQGFLDEQYF.

In DNA form, the CDR3 reads TGTGCCAGCAGCCTGCAGGGGGCGGATACGCAGTATTTT. This encodes CASSLQGADTQYF. The V and J genes are TRBV16 and TRBJ2-3; 8 bases align to TRBD1. Trimming at V came to 4 bases and at J to 6 bases, leaving 3 bases not matched to a gene. The length of the CDR3 is 13 residues. Per germline, CDR1 KGHSY and CDR2 FQNENV.